These 2 T cell receptor beta chains were sequenced from one sample in a study of OX40 agonist ivuxolimab in advanced cancers. Using immunoSEQ multiplex PCR, the repertoire was profiled, and TCRdb retains in-frame clones only, with some absent. The sample lists 50,000 or so clones, roughly 90% occurring once. This sample comprised CD4+ or CD8+ T cells sorted from blood, obtained in a trial of the OX40 agonist ivuxolimab. The receptors shown here come from an adult with an advanced solid tumor such as melanoma, head and neck, liver or kidney cancer.

The chain employs TRBV13 and TRBJ2-1, with 9 bases that match TRBD2. The CDR3 has 20 residues. V lost 11 bases to trimming and J lost 0 bases; unmatched junction nucleotides: 23. Germline CDR1 and CDR2: PRHDT and FYEKMQ (reference sequence). The CDR3 here is CAARNPIGGRVQSSYNEQFF. The CDR3 nucleotides read TGTGCCGCACGTAACCCCATTGGCGGGAGGGTACAGAGCTCCTACAATGAGCAGTTCTTC.

The V and J genes are TRBV19 and TRBJ2-5; TRBD2 agrees at 7 bases. Trimming cost V 4 bases and J 4 bases; bases outside gene matches: 6. There are 14 residues in the CDR3. The germline V gene encodes CDR1 LNHDA and CDR2 SQIVND (reference sequence). The chain's CDR3 is CASSSLGGGETQYF. For the CDR3, the DNA is TGTGCCAGTAGTAGTCTAGGCGGGGGAGAGACCCAGTACTTC.